This is a list of T cell receptor beta chains from one sample in a study of shared clonotypes between healthy human individuals. The data were produced by immunoSEQ multiplex PCR, yet TCRdb's version contains in-frame clones alone and is incomplete. The sample yields around 560,000 clones, roughly 95% seen once. Sequencing was carried out using naive CD8+ T cells sorted from blood. Source of these receptors: a woman aged 25 to 39 in good health. Both conserved end residues are part of each CDR3. The D gene is left open where the match is weak. Size is omitted from some rows. Given values are once, few, many or a class for expanded clones.

v_gene	d_gene	len	abundance	j_gene	CDR3nt	CDR3aa
TRBV28	.	17	.	TRBJ2-5	TGTGCCAGCAGTTTACCGAATTTCAGGCGGCGGGGAGAGACCCAGTACTTC	CASSLPNFRRRGETQYF
TRBV28	.	13	.	TRBJ1-1	TGTGCCAGCAGTTTGAGGGGGAGCACTGAAGCTTTCTTT	CASSLRGSTEAFF
TRBV11-2	.	16	.	TRBJ2-1	TGTGCCAGCAGCTTAGATTTGAACAGGGCTTACAATGAGCAGTTCTTC	CASSLDLNRAYNEQFF
TRBV5-6	.	15	.	TRBJ2-7	TGTGCCAGCAGCTTGGGGGACCTCCTCTCCTACGAGCAGTACTTC	CASSLGDLLSYEQYF
TRBV7-6	TRBD1	14	.	TRBJ2-4	TGTGCCAGCAGCTCCCCAGGGGGCGAAAACATTCAGTACTTC	CASSSPGGENIQYF
TRBV11-2	.	13	.	TRBJ2-2	TGTGCCAGCAGCTTTCGACTAGGACGGGAGCTGTTTTTT	CASSFRLGRELFF
TRBV19	.	16	.	TRBJ2-7	TGTGCCAGTAGTATAGATCATGCGGGACAGATGTACGAGCAGTACTTC	CASSIDHAGQMYEQYF
TRBV7-3	.	15	.	TRBJ2-2	TGTGCCAGCAGCCACCCGGGACTCTACGCCGGGGAGCTGTTTTTT	CASSHPGLYAGELFF
TRBV6-5	.	13	.	TRBJ2-3	TGTGCCAGCACCTCTGACGGAGGGGATACGCAGTATTTT	CASTSDGGDTQYF
TRBV6-4	TRBD2	17	.	TRBJ2-1	TGTGCCAGTACCGGGACTAGCGGGAGGGGGTCCTACAATGAGCAGTTCTTC	CASTGTSGRGSYNEQFF
TRBV28	.	16	.	TRBJ2-1	TGTGCCAGCACCCTGCGTCGCCGTAGCTCCTACAATGAGCAGTTCTTC	CASTLRRRSSYNEQFF
TRBV4-1	TRBD2	14	.	TRBJ2-1	TGCGCCAGCAGCTTCCAGCGGGAGCTCGATGAGCAGTTCTTC	CASSFQRELDEQFF
TRBV28	TRBD2	15	.	TRBJ2-2	TGTGCCAGCAGATTGAGCGGGGGGAACACCGGGGAGCTGTTTTTT	CASRLSGGNTGELFF
TRBV10-1	.	11	once	TRBJ2-3	TGCGCCAGCAGTGACGGGGATACGCAGTATTTT	CASSDGDTQYF
TRBV18	TRBD1	15	.	TRBJ1-4	TGTGCCAGCTCCAGGGACAGGCCTGGGGGTGAAAAACTGTTTTTT	CASSRDRPGGEKLFF
TRBV27	TRBD1	13	.	TRBJ1-2	TGTGCCAGCCGCTCAGGGGGTTCCTATGGCTACACCTTC	CASRSGGSYGYTF
TRBV12-1	.	15	.	TRBJ2-2	TGTGCCAGCAGCCCTTACCCGAGAGGGACCGGGGAGCTGTTTTTT	CASSPYPRGTGELFF
TRBV6-5	TRBD1	14	.	TRBJ2-7	TGTGCCAGCAGTTACCCGGGACAGGGATACGAGCAGTACTTC	CASSYPGQGYEQYF
TRBV2	.	15	.	TRBJ1-3	TGTGCCAGCAGTGAAAGCCGGAGCTCTGGAAACACCATATATTTT	CASSESRSSGNTIYF
TRBV7-9	TRBD2	13	once	TRBJ2-7	TGTGCCAGCAGCTTCCGGGAGGTCTACGAGCAGTACTTC	CASSFREVYEQYF
TRBV4-1	TRBD2	17	.	TRBJ2-3	TGCGCCAGCAGCCACGACCGGACTAGCGGGAGGACAGATACGCAGTATTTT	CASSHDRTSGRTDTQYF
TRBV2	TRBD1	14	.	TRBJ1-5	TGTGCCAGCAGTGTGGGGACAGGGTTCGAGCCCCAGCATTTT	CASSVGTGFEPQHF
TRBV6-1	.	16	.	TRBJ2-3	TGTGCCAGCAGTGAAATCGTCGCGGCTAGCACAGATACGCAGTATTTT	CASSEIVAASTDTQYF
TRBV14	TRBD1	14	.	TRBJ2-7	TGTGCCAGCAGCCAGTTGGGACAGCCCTACGAGCAGTACTTC	CASSQLGQPYEQYF
TRBV28	.	16	.	TRBJ2-1	TGTGCCAGCAGTACAACCCCGGTGGGGCGGAACAATGAGCAGTTCTTC	CASSTTPVGRNNEQFF
TRBV2	.	13	.	TRBJ1-1	TGTGCCAGCACCCGCGGGGCGAACACTGAAGCTTTCTTT	CASTRGANTEAFF
TRBV30	.	12	.	TRBJ2-4	TGTGCCTGGAGTGACCTTAAAAACATTCAGTACTTC	CAWSDLKNIQYF
TRBV4-1	.	17	.	TRBJ2-3	TGCGCCAGCAGCCAAGACCGGGGTAGCGGTCTCACAGATACGCAGTATTTT	CASSQDRGSGLTDTQYF
TRBV7-3	.	13	.	TRBJ2-7	TGTGCCAGCAGCTTTGGGGAGAACTACGAGCAGTACTTC	CASSFGENYEQYF
TRBV19	.	14	.	TRBJ2-7	TGTGCCAGTAGTATAGATCACCCGCCCTACGAGCAGTACTTC	CASSIDHPPYEQYF
TRBV9	TRBD2	14	.	TRBJ2-7	TGTGCCAGCAGTCTAACTAGCGCCGTCTACGAGCAGTACTTC	CASSLTSAVYEQYF
TRBV19	.	15	.	TRBJ1-5	TGTGCCAGTAGTATAGAACAGTATAGCAATCAGCCCCAGCATTTT	CASSIEQYSNQPQHF
TRBV27	TRBD2	15	.	TRBJ2-7	TGTGCCAGCAGCAAACTAGCGGGAGGACCCTACGAGCAGTACTTC	CASSKLAGGPYEQYF
TRBV5-8	.	13	.	TRBJ2-7	TGTGCCAGCAGCTCGGACTTAAGCTACGAGCAGTACTTC	CASSSDLSYEQYF
TRBV7-8	TRBD1	16	.	TRBJ2-1	TGTGCCAGCAGCTACGAATTAGGACAGGGGGCTAATGAGCAGTTCTTC	CASSYELGQGANEQFF
TRBV15	.	15	.	TRBJ2-1	TGTGCCACCAGCCTAGACAGGATGACCTACAATGAGCAGTTCTTC	CATSLDRMTYNEQFF
TRBV4-2	TRBD2	17	.	TRBJ2-7	TGTGCCAGCAGCCAAGAGGCTAGCGGGGGATTATCCTACGAGCAGTACTTC	CASSQEASGGLSYEQYF
TRBV11-1	.	14	.	TRBJ2-1	TGTGCCAGCAGCCCCGGGCCCTCCTACAATGAGCAGTTCTTC	CASSPGPSYNEQFF
TRBV28	.	14	.	TRBJ2-7	TGTGCCAGCAGTTGGGTAGCGGCCTCCTACGAGCAGTACTTC	CASSWVAASYEQYF
TRBV27	.	13	.	TRBJ2-3	TGTGCCAGCGCCGGGGGGCGACCAGATACGCAGTATTTT	CASAGGRPDTQYF
TRBV2	TRBD1	12	.	TRBJ1-2	TGTGCCGGGGTAGGACAGGGCTATGGCTACACCTTC	CAGVGQGYGYTF
TRBV19	.	15	.	TRBJ1-5	TGTGCCAGTATTGGGATCGGGGGGTCGAGCCAGCCCCAGCATTTT	CASIGIGGSSQPQHF
TRBV5-1	.	11	.	TRBJ1-4	TGCGCCAGCAGCACTGATAGGGAACTGTTTTTT	CASSTDRELFF
TRBV10-3	.	13	.	TRBJ2-7	TGTGCCATCAGGAGGGACGGATCCTACGAGCAGTACTTC	CAIRRDGSYEQYF
TRBV4-1	TRBD2	18	.	TRBJ2-3	TGCGCCAGCAGCCAAGAGAGAGAAAGCGGGAGTCGGACAGATACGCAGTATTTT	CASSQERESGSRTDTQYF
TRBV4-1	.	16	.	TRBJ1-1	TGCGCCAGCAGCCAACATTATGGTGCAATGAACACTGAAGCTTTCTTT	CASSQHYGAMNTEAFF
TRBV6-1	TRBD1	14	.	TRBJ2-5	TGTGCCACCCTAAAAAGGGGGCCCCAAGAGACCCAGTACTTC	CATLKRGPQETQYF
TRBV7-9	.	12	once	TRBJ2-7	TGTGCCAGCAGCGCCGGACCCTACGAGCAGTACTTC	CASSAGPYEQYF
TRBV6-5	TRBD1	13	.	TRBJ2-2	TGTGCCAGCACACAGGGGTTAACCGGGGAGCTGTTTTTT	CASTQGLTGELFF
TRBV7-2	.	15	.	TRBJ1-2	TGTGCCAGCAGCTTAGGTCGGATTTGGCCCGATGGCTACACCTTC	CASSLGRIWPDGYTF
TRBV19	.	15	.	TRBJ1-4	TGTGCCAGTAAAGGTTGGGGCGGAACTAATGAAAAACTGTTTTTT	CASKGWGGTNEKLFF
TRBV27	.	14	once	TRBJ2-7	TGTGCCAGCAGGACGGAGGGACACGGCTACGAGCAGTACTTC	CASRTEGHGYEQYF
TRBV6-1	TRBD1	13	.	TRBJ2-7	TGTGCCATCCCGGGACAGGGGGTCTACGAGCAGTACTTC	CAIPGQGVYEQYF